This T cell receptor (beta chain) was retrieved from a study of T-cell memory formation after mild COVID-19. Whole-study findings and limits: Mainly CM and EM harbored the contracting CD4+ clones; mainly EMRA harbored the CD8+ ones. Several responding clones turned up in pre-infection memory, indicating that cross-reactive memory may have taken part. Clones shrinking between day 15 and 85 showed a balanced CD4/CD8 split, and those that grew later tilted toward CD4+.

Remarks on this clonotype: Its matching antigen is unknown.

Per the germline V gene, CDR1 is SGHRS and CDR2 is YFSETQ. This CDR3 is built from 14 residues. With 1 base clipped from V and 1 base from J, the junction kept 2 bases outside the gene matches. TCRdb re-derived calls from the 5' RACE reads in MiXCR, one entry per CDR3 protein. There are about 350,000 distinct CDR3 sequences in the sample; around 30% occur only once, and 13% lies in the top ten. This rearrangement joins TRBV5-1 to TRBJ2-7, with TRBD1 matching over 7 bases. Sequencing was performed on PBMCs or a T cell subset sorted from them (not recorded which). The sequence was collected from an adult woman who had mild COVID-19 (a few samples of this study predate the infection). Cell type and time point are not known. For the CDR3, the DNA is TGCGCCAGCAGCTTGCTACAGGGGTCCTACGAGCAGTACTTC. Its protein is CASSLLQGSYEQYF. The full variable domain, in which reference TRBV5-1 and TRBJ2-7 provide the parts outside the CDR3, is KAGVTQTPRYLIKTRGQQVTLSCSPISGHRSVSWYQQTPGQGLQFLFEYFSETQRNKGNFPGRFSGRQFSNSRSEMNVSTLELGDSALYLCASSLLQGSYEQYFGPGTRLTVT.